Listed here are 9 T cell receptor beta chains from one sample, sequenced in a study of T cells in Graves' hyperthyroidism and ophthalmopathy. There were TCR beta CDR3 regions amplified from RNA transcripts. With the HTBI primer set, the TCR CDR3 went through a first round of RT-PCR. TCRdb called the multiplex PCR reads again in MiXCR, with one record for every CDR3 protein. This repertoire shows hundreds of thousands of distinct CDR3 sequences, approximately 14% found once; its top ten account for 13%. The sample was blood. Receptor source: a man aged 18 to 29 with Graves' ophthalmopathy.

The chain couples TRBV30 to TRBJ1-1; 8 bases are a match to TRBD1. Germline CDR1 GTSNPN, CDR2 SVGIG (reference sequence). CDR3 length: 16 amino acids. With V trimmed by 4 bases and J by 0 bases, 10 bases remained unmatched. Here the CDR3 reads CAWMANQGAMNTEAFF. CDR3 nucleotide sequence: TGTGCCTGGATGGCAAACCAGGGGGCGATGAACACTGAAGCTTTCTTT.

The rearrangement joins TRBV2 to TRBJ2-7; 8 bases fit TRBD1. The CDR3 has 11 amino acids. Germline V CDR1 and CDR2: SNHLY, FYNNEI. With 11 bases clipped from V and 7 bases from J, the junction kept 7 bases outside the gene matches. CDR3 region: CARQGAGEQYF. In DNA form, the CDR3 reads TGTGCCCGTCAGGGGGCGGGGGAGCAGTACTTC.

This clonotype was seen repeatedly, ten times or more. This chain joins TRBV10-2 and TRBJ2-7; perhaps TRBD2 as D (6 bases). The germline gives CDR1 WSHSY, CDR2 SAAADI. The length of the CDR3 is 13 residues. The ends were cut back, 4 bases at V and 4 bases at J, with 11 bases in the middle. The DNA of the CDR3 is TGCGCCAGCAGTGTCCCAGGGAGGTACGAGCAGTACTTC. It encodes CASSVPGRYEQYF.

The table lists this clonotype with many counts. V and J are TRBV18 and TRBJ1-2, with 7 bases lining up with TRBD1. Looked up from germline, CDR1 is KGHSH and CDR2 is LQKENI. The V and J ends lost 4 bases and 0 bases, in that order; junction bases with no gene match: 8. The CDR3 length is 16 residues. DNA of the CDR3: TGTGCCAGCTCACGGACAGGATGGATCCCTAACTATGGCTACACCTTC. It encodes CASSRTGWIPNYGYTF.

There are many counts of this clonotype. The CDR3 reads CAISESRDNQPQHF. CDR3 nucleotide sequence: TGTGCCATCAGTGAGTCCAGGGACAATCAGCCCCAGCATTTT. The V and J genes are TRBV10-3 and TRBJ1-5; tentatively, D is TRBD1 (5 bases). This CDR3 has 14 amino acids. In germline, CDR1 is ENHRY, CDR2 SYGVKD. Deletions cut 0 bases from V and 3 bases from J, with 6 bases between.

This clonotype occurred many times. The V and J genes are TRBV18 and TRBJ2-7, with D perhaps TRBD1 (5 bases). Germline CDR1 reads KGHSH; CDR2 reads LQKENI. The V end lost 2 bases, the J end lost 1 base, and 9 bases lay between the germline ends. This CDR3 region has 14 residues. The CDR3 sequence is CASSPAGQSYEQYF. The CDR3 DNA reads as TGTGCCAGCTCACCAGCAGGGCAATCCTACGAGCAGTACTTC. Full variable domain (outside the CDR3, taken from reference TRBV18 and TRBJ2-7): NAGVMQNPRHLVRRRGQEARLRCSPMKGHSHVYWYRQLPEEGLKFMVYLQKENIIDESGMPKERFSAEFPKEGPSILRIQQVVRGDSAAYFCASSPAGQSYEQYFGPGTRLTVT.

This chain connects TRBV6-1 to TRBJ2-1, with 8 bases identical to TRBD2. Trimming took 6 bases from V and 8 from J; bases not matched to a gene: 18. This CDR3 spans 17 amino acids. The germline V gene encodes CDR1 MNHNS and CDR2 SASEGT. In DNA form, the CDR3 reads TGTGCCAGCAGAGGTGGGTTATTAGCGGGAAATGGCGATGAGCAGTTCTTC. Encoded protein: CASRGGLLAGNGDEQFF.

The chain's CDR3 is CASKRTVNYGYTF. Written as DNA, the CDR3 is TGTGCCAGCAAACGGACGGTTAACTATGGCTACACCTTC. The chain uses TRBV4-2 and TRBJ1-2; D gene uncertain. Trimming took 7 bases from V and 1 from J, leaving 10 bases between them. CDR1 is LGHNA and CDR2 is YNFKEQ in the germline V gene. This CDR3 region has 13 residues.

In this sample, this clonotype turned up many times. V is TRBV28 and J is TRBJ2-3; TRBD2 agrees at 9 bases. The CDR3 consists of 15 residues. Germline trimming cut 2 bases from V and 5 bases from J; bases unmatched to any gene: 5. Germline CDR1 MDHEN, CDR2 SYDVKM. CDR3 sequence reads: CASSLLREGLDTQYF. The CDR3, as DNA: TGTGCCAGCAGTTTACTGCGGGAGGGCCTAGATACGCAGTATTTT.